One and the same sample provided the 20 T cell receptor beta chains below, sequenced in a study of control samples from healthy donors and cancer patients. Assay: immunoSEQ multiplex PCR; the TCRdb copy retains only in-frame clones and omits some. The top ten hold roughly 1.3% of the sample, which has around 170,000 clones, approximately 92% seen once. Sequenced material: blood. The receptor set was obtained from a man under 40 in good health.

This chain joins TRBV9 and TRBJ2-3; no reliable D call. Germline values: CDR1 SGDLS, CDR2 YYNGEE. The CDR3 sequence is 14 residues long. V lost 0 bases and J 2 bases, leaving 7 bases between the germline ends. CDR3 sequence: CASSVEVTTDTQYF. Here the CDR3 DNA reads TGTGCCAGCAGCGTAGAGGTCACCACAGATACGCAGTATTTT.

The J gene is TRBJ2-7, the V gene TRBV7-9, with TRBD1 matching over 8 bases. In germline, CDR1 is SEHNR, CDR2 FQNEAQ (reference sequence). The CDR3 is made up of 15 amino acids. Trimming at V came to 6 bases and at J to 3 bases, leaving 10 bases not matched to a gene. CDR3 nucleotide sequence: TGTGCCAGCAGTTCTGACCTGACAGGGGACTACGAGCAGTACTTC. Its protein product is CASSSDLTGDYEQYF. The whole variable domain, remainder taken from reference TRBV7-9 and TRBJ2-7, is DTGVSQNPRHKITKRGQNVTFRCDPISEHNRLYWYRQTLGQGPEFLTYFQNEAQLEKSRLLSDRFSAERPKGSFSTLEIQRTEQGDSAMYLCASSSDLTGDYEQYFGPGTRLTVT.

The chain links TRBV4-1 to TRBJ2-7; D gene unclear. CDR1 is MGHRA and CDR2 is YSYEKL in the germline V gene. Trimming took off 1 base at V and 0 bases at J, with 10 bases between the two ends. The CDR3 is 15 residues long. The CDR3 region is CASSQVIGNSYEQYF. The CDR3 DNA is TGCGCCAGCAGCCAAGTGATCGGCAACTCCTACGAGCAGTACTTC.

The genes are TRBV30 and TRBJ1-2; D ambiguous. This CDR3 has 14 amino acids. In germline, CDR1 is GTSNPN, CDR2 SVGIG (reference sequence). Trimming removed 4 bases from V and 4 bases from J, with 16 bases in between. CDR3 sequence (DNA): TGTGCCTGGACCATGGGAACAGCGAGCTATGGCTACACCTTC. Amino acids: CAWTMGTASYGYTF.

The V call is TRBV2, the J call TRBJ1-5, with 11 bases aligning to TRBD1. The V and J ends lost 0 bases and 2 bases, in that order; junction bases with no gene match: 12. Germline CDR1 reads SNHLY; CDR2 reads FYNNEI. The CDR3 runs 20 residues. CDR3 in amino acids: CASSEALSGTGGMGNQPQHF. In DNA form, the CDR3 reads TGTGCCAGCAGTGAAGCGCTTTCCGGGACAGGGGGTATGGGCAATCAGCCCCAGCATTTT.

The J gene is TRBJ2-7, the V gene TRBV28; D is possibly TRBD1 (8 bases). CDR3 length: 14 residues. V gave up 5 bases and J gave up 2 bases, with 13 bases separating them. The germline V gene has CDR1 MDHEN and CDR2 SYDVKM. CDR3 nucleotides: TGTGCCAGCAGTGAAACAGGGGGGGCCTACGAGCAGTACTTC. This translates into CASSETGGAYEQYF.

CDR3 coding DNA: TGCGCCAGCACCCTGGATGAGGATACGCAGTATTTT. This codes for CASTLDEDTQYF. The rearrangement links TRBV5-1 to TRBJ2-3; the D is unclear. The CDR3 totals 12 residues. V was trimmed by 6 bases and J by 6 bases, leaving 11 bases between them. Germline loops: CDR1 SGHRS, CDR2 YFSETQ.

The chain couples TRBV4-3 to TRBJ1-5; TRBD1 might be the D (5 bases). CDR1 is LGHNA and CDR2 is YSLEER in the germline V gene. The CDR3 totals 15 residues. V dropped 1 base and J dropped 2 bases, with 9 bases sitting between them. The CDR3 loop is CASSQGSGGNQPQHF. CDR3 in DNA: TGCGCCAGCAGCCAAGGGTCGGGGGGCAATCAGCCCCAGCATTTT.

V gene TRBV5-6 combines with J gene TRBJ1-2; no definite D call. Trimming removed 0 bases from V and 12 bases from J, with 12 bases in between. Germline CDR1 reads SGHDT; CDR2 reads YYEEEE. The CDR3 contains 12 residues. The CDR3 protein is CASSLGTLLNTF. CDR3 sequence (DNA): TGTGCCAGCAGCTTGGGGACGCTCCTGAACACCTTC.

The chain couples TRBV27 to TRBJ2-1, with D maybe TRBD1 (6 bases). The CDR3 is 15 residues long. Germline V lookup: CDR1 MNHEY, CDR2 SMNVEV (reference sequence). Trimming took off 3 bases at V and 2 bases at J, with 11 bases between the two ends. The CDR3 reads CASSFLQGPYNEQFF. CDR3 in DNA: TGTGCCAGCAGTTTCCTCCAGGGGCCCTACAATGAGCAGTTCTTC.

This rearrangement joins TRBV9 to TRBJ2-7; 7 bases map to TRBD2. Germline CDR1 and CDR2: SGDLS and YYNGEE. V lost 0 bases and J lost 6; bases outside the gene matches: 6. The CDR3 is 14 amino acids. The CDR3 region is CASSVEAGRGEQYF. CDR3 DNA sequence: TGTGCCAGCAGCGTAGAAGCGGGGAGGGGCGAGCAGTACTTC.

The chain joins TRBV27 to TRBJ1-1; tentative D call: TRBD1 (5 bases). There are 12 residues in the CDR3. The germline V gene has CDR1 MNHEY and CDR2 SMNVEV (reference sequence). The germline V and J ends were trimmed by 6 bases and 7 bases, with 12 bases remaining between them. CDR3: CASSPGGNEAFF. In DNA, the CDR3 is TGTGCCAGCAGCCCCGGGGGGAATGAAGCTTTCTTT.

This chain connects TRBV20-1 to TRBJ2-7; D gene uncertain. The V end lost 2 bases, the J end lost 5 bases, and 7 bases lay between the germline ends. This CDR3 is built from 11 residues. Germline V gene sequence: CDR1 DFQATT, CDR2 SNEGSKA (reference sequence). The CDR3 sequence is CSARRVDEQYF. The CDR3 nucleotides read TGCAGTGCTAGAAGGGTTGACGAGCAGTACTTC.

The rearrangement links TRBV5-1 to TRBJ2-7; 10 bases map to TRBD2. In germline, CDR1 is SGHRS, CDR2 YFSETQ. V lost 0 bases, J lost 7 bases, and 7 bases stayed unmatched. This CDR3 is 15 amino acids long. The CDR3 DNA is TGCGCCAGCAGCTTGGGGCCTAGCGGGGGAGTAGAGCAGTACTTC. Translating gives CASSLGPSGGVEQYF.

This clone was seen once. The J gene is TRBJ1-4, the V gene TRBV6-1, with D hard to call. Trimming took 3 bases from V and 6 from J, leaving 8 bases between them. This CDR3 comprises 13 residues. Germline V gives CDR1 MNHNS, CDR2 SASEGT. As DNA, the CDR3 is TGTGCCAGCAGTGAGTGGGAGTATGAAAAACTGTTTTTT. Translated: CASSEWEYEKLFF.

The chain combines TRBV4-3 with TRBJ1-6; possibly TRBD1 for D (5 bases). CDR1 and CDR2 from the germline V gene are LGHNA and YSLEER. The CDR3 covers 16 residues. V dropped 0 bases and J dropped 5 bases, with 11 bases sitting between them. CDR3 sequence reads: CASSQEEGSDNSPLHF. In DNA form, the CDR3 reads TGCGCCAGCAGCCAAGAGGAGGGGTCGGATAATTCACCCCTCCACTTT.

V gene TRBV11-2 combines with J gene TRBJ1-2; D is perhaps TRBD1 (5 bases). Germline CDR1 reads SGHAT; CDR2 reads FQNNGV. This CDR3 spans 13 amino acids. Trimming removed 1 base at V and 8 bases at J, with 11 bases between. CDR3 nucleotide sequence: TGTGCCAGCAGCTTAGGCCAGGGCGTCGGCTACACCTTC. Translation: CASSLGQGVGYTF.

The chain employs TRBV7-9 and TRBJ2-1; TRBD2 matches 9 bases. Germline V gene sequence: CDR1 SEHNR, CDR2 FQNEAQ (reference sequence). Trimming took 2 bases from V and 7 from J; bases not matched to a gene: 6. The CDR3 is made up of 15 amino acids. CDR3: CASSLKSGGLNEQFF. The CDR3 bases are TGTGCCAGCAGCTTAAAAAGCGGGGGGTTAAATGAGCAGTTCTTC.

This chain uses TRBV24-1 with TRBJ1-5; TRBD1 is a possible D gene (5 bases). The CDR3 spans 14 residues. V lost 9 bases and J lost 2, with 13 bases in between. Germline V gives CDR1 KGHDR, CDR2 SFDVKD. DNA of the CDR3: TGTGCCACCTCGGGGGGGGTTGGCAATCAGCCCCAGCATTTT. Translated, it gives CATSGGVGNQPQHF.

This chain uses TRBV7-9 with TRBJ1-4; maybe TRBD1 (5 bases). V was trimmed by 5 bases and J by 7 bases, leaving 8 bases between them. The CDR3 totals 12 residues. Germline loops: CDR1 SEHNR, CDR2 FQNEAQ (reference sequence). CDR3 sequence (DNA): TGTGCCAGCAGCCAGAGGGGTGAAAAACTGTTTTTT. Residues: CASSQRGEKLFF.